This TCR beta chain was sequenced in a study of blood T cell repertoires in COVID-19. Study as a whole: COVID-19 samples, acute and convalescent, were from the United States, Italy and Spain. The cDNA or gDNA used as material had been derived from T cells, B-cell-depleted T cells, or PBMCs.

Per the original methods: Amplified reference gene primers provided the basis for estimating nucleated cell counts. Method: immunoSEQ multiplex PCR; TCRdb's copy keeps in-frame clones and lacks some. The V and J calls and clone size are taken from that table; D and trimming were inferred from the DNA. The data hold fewer than 200,000 clones, with 70% to 90% observed a single time. Trimming took off 5 bases at V and 7 bases at J, with 12 bases between the two ends. Germline-derived CDR1 and CDR2 are SEHNR and FQNEAQ (reference sequence). CDR3 length: 13 amino acids. This sequence originates from a man aged 55 to 70 with active or convalescent COVID-19. The chain carries TRBV7-9 and TRBJ2-1, with D perhaps matching TRBD1 (6 bases). The specimen was peripheral blood. DNA of the CDR3: TGTGCCAGCAGCCCAGCAGGGGTAAATGAGCAGTTCTTC. It codes for CASSPAGVNEQFF.